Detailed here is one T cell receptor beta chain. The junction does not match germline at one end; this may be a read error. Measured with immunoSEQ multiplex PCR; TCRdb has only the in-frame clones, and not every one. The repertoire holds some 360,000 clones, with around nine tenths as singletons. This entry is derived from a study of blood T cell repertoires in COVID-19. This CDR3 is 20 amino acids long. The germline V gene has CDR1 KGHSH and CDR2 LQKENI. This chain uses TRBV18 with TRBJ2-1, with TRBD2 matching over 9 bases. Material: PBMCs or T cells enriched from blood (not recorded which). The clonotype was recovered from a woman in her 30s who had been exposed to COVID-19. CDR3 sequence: CANSPHRDSAPRREGVEQFF. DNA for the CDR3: TGTGCCAACTCACCACACAGGGATTCGGCCCCTCGGCGGGAGGGGGTTGAGCAGTTCTTC.